These 8 T cell receptor beta chains were all obtained from the same sample, sequenced in a study of blood T cell repertoires in COVID-19. Generated by immunoSEQ multiplex PCR, the TCRdb table keeps only in-frame clones and is missing some. The table shows 70,000 to 90,000 clones, with more than 85% occurring only once. The sample was peripheral blood. The receptors stem from an elderly man with active or convalescent COVID-19.

The chain uses TRBV28 and TRBJ1-5, with D possibly TRBD1 on 5 matching bases. The CDR3 has 15 residues. V was pared by 2 bases and J by 6 bases, with 14 bases between. Germline V gives CDR1 MDHEN, CDR2 SYDVKM. CDR3 nucleotide sequence: TGTGCCAGCAGTTTACCCCAGGGCCGAGGTCAGCCCCAGCATTTT. It translates to CASSLPQGRGQPQHF.

The chain links TRBV9 to TRBJ2-2, with a possible D match to TRBD2 (5 bases). Trimming removed 0 bases from V and 4 bases from J, with 13 bases in between. The CDR3 has 16 residues. The germline gives CDR1 SGDLS, CDR2 YYNGEE. The CDR3 nucleotides are TGTGCCAGCAGCGTAGCTCGGGATAGGGCCACCGGGGAGCTGTTTTTT. The encoded protein is CASSVARDRATGELFF.

The chain is built from TRBV2 and TRBJ1-5; 7 bases line up with TRBD1. CDR3 length: 14 amino acids. In germline, CDR1 is SNHLY, CDR2 FYNNEI. With V trimmed by 9 bases and J by 5 bases, 10 bases remained unmatched. CDR3 loop: CASGGQIGDQPQHF. In nucleotides, the CDR3 is TGTGCCAGTGGGGGACAGATTGGCGATCAGCCCCAGCATTTT.

The chain carries TRBV10-3 and TRBJ2-3; 10 bases are shared with TRBD2. V trimming: 0 bases; J trimming: 2 bases; junction bases outside the gene matches: 2. Germline values: CDR1 ENHRY, CDR2 SYGVKD. CDR3 length: 16 amino acids. The CDR3 protein is CAISESLAGATDTQYF. The CDR3 nucleotides are TGTGCCATCAGTGAGTCCCTAGCGGGGGCCACAGATACGCAGTATTTT.

The chain links TRBV19 to TRBJ1-1, with 12 bases that match TRBD1. This CDR3 contains 19 residues. V lost 1 base and J lost 3; bases outside the gene matches: 12. Germline V gene lookup returns CDR1 LNHDA and CDR2 SQIVND (reference sequence). CDR3 DNA sequence: TGTGCCAGTAGTATAGGTGGGCCAGGGACAGGGGGCTTTGACACTGAAGCTTTCTTT. Protein product: CASSIGGPGTGGFDTEAFF.

V and J are TRBV4-1 and TRBJ1-4, with D tentatively TRBD1 (5 bases). The CDR3 length is 16 residues. V lost 0 bases, J lost 6 bases, and 14 bases lay in between. The germline CDR1 and CDR2 sequences are MGHRA and YSYEKL. DNA of the CDR3: TGCGCCAGCAGCCAAGATCAGCGGGGGGTCCATGAAAAACTGTTTTTT. Amino acid sequence: CASSQDQRGVHEKLFF.

Written as DNA, the CDR3 is TGTGCCAGCAGTGAAGCGCTTCTGGGGGGAACTAATGAAAAACTGTTTTTT. It translates to CASSEALLGGTNEKLFF. The rearrangement uses TRBV6-1 and TRBJ1-4; weak D call: TRBD1 (5 bases). V lost 0 bases, J lost 1 base, and 12 bases lay in between. The length of the CDR3 is 17 residues. Per the germline V gene, CDR1 is MNHNS and CDR2 is SASEGT.

V usage is TRBV7-2 and J usage is TRBJ1-5; tentatively, D is TRBD1 (5 bases). V lost 6 bases, J lost 6 bases, and 15 bases lay in between. CDR1 is SGHTA, CDR2 FQGNSA, per germline. This CDR3 is 14 amino acids long. CDR3: CASSHQGGGQPQHF. The CDR3 DNA reads TGTGCCAGCAGTCACCAGGGAGGCGGTCAGCCCCAGCATTTT. Drawing the rest from reference TRBV7-2 and TRBJ1-5, the complete variable domain is GAGVSQSPSNKVTEKGKDVELRCDPISGHTALYWYRQSLGQGLEFLIYFQGNSAPDKSGLPSDRFSAERTGGSVSTLTIQRTQQEDSAVYLCASSHQGGGQPQHFGDGTRLSIL.